This entry concerns a single TCR beta chain. The antigen is unknown. The data belong to a study of post-analysis software for immune sequencing data. Across the study: Patients had relapsing-remitting, secondary progressive or progressive-relapsing multiple sclerosis; some lacked subtype. Study-wide results and limits: TRBV5-6, TRBV5-1 and TRBV20-1 belonged to a set of roughly five TRBV segments that were more frequent in patients than controls. Among multiple sclerosis patients, normalized Chao1 diversity was significantly below that of controls. The F measure placed samples prepared in the same batch into strongly shared clusters.

After removal of 2 bases from V and 10 bases from J, the junction contained 17 bases not matched to a gene. CDR1 WNHNN and CDR2 SYGVQD come from the germline V gene (reference sequence). CDR3 length: 16 residues. Unique molecular identifiers tagged the TCR beta cDNA libraries. Researchers reported 520,000 or so cDNA molecules coming from around 1 to 10 million T cells. TCRdb reprocessed the PCR reads with MiXCR, giving one entry per CDR3 protein. The table includes roughly 870,000 distinct CDR3 sequences, under 70% detected once. This receptor was taken from a girl aged 5-17 years with multiple sclerosis. Sequenced: blood. This rearrangement joins TRBV10-1 to TRBJ2-7; TRBD2 matches at 7 bases. The CDR3 spells CASSEPGPERGGIQYF. The DNA for the CDR3 is TGCGCCAGCAGTGAGCCCGGGCCTGAAAGGGGAGGGATTCAGTACTTC.